This T cell receptor (beta chain) was sequenced during a study of beta chain features in type 1 diabetes (dated 2018 in TCRdb). Looking at the study overall: Patients and healthy donors did not differ in mean age, gender distribution, total cell number or subset yield. A total of 85 million to 140 million sorted cells were examined across all samples, and the number of cells per subset was strongly correlated with RNA yield. In the study, recently diagnosed type 1 diabetes patients and matched healthy donors were compared on the TCRB repertoires of their sorted circulating CD4+ T cell subsets. Regulatory and stem cell-like memory subsets were isolated from only 8 patients and about eight healthy donors, whereas naive and central memory subsets came from all 30 or so donors.

From cysteine to phenylalanine, the CDR3 is 13 amino acids long. Only the CDR3 part of the read is kept: 39 bases, read in frame from the first base. After removal of 4 bases from V and 9 bases from J, the junction retains 11 bases not matched to a gene. Reading the germline V gene (reference sequence) gives CDR1 GTSNPN and CDR2 SVGIG. The full study reports these points: Because small numbers of individuals were included in the HLA sub-analyses, any influence of HLA type on TCRB rearrangement was left unresolved. At VDJ recombination sites, patients with type 1 diabetes made fewer insertions and deleted more nucleotides, a pattern implying thymic rearrangement abnormalities. PCR may preferentially amplify shorter templates, but because patient and control samples were amplified and corrected together, any resulting skew would affect both groups equally. Naive, central memory and regulatory TCRB repertoires appeared to be more similar among patients than among healthy donors. A moderate but significant shortening of TCRB CDR3 length was observed in type 1 diabetes patients in all four CD4+ subsets. Because cDNA was sequenced instead of genomic DNA, highly expressing activated cells could be over-represented, though the groups showed no difference in activation or CD3 levels.

All of the isolated RNA was reverse transcribed with the High Capacity cDNA Reverse Transcription Kit, so expressed TCRB transcripts were sequenced. Deep immunoSEQ sequencing was applied to naive, central memory and regulatory T cell samples, giving an average of about 3.4 million total reads per sample. After sorted cells were lysed in RLT buffer, RNA was extracted with DNase-treated RNeasy Micro or Mini kits, with the choice depending on cell number. Each cell subset was processed separately to prevent cross-contamination, with patient and healthy donor samples processed together. The immunoSEQ multiplex PCR was used to amplify TCRB sequences from cDNA, generating 87-bp fragments that spanned the CDR3 region. The amplicons were sequenced using the Illumina HiSeq platform. Regarding the original processing steps: Synthetic template baselines were used to correct PCR bias computationally, reads within Hamming distance 2 were collapsed together, and singletons that could not be merged were discarded. By aligning reads against IMGT, V, D and J genes, CDR3 length, and insertions or deletions at six rearrangement sites were assigned. Within each subset, clonotype counts were normalized to the number of sorted cells before true diversity and Gini coefficients were calculated with the tcR R package. Repertoire sharing was quantified using the overlap coefficient calculated on TCRB nucleotide sequences. Out-of-frame TCRB sequences from naive cells were analyzed as a proxy for the pre-selection repertoire. TCRdb took over this immuneACCESS table, retaining in-frame rearrangements with V and J assigned. Such tables are incomplete; in checked studies, under half of the missing clones stem from an unresolved V gene, and the remainder is unexplained. V, J and clone size are taken as reported in that table, and D and trimming were inferred from the DNA itself. The sample table contains 300,000 to 450,000 clones; only one count was recorded for roughly 12% of them. Clones ranked in the top ten supply roughly 0.017% of the sample.

From each donor, a single peripheral blood sample of roughly 0.11 L on average was drawn into heparinised tubes. A BD FACSAria II and a panel including CD45RO, CCR7, CD25, CD127, CD95 and CD27 were used to sort naive, central memory, regulatory and stem cell-like memory CD4+ T cells. All sorted populations exceeded 98% purity. Right away, PBMCs were isolated by Lymphoprep density gradient centrifugation and were stained directly, with no culture step. Samples were stained and sorted in pairs, with one healthy donor and one patient per experiment, so that batch effects were minimized. This clone was seen a handful of times. The antigen it recognizes is unknown. Base quality data are lacking; no much larger clone is found one base away.

Sequencing was carried out using naive CD4+ T cells from blood. Read against the paper, the sample's cell subset or site label means: true naive CD4+ T cells. This sequence was found in a man aged 18 to 29 in good health. The rearranged chain carries TRBV30 and TRBJ2-7; 8 of the junction bases match TRBD1. The CDR3 corresponds to CAWIGQGSGGQYF. The nucleotides read TGTGCCTGGATTGGACAGGGTAGTGGTGGGCAGTACTTC.